Below are 17 T cell receptor beta chains sequenced from a single sample in a study of blood T cells in healthy people across ages. The authors ran a second PCR of 7 to 11 cycles using a sample-barcoded 5' primer and a J-beta primer mix. Each CDR3 protein is one row after TCRdb ran MiXCR on the 5' RACE reads. Altogether about 1.6 million distinct CDR3 sequences are present, roughly 30% being singletons, with the ten largest covering roughly 12%. The sample taken for sequencing was blood. All receptors come from a woman aged 30 to 39 in good health.

V usage is TRBV5-1 and J usage is TRBJ2-1; D unclear. Trimming removed 4 bases at V and 6 bases at J, with 5 bases between. The CDR3 runs to 11 residues. Germline V lookup: CDR1 SGHRS, CDR2 YFSETQ. CDR3 nucleotides: TGCGCCAGCAGCAAATTCAATGAGCAGTTCTTC. Translation: CASSKFNEQFF. Full variable domain (remainder filled in from reference TRBV5-1 and TRBJ2-1): KAGVTQTPRYLIKTRGQQVTLSCSPISGHRSVSWYQQTPGQGLQFLFEYFSETQRNKGNFPGRFSGRQFSNSRSEMNVSTLELGDSALYLCASSKFNEQFFGPGTRLTVL.

The chain couples TRBV3-1 to TRBJ1-2, with TRBD1 as a possible D gene (5 bases). Germline V gene sequence: CDR1 LGHDT, CDR2 YNNKEL (reference sequence). The V gene lost 3 bases and the J gene lost 6 bases, with 11 bases spanning the gap. The CDR3 loop spans 13 amino acids. The CDR3 DNA reads TGTGCCAGCAGCCAGGAGACAGTTAATGGCTACACCTTC. This sequence encodes CASSQETVNGYTF.

This clonotype has only a few counts. The chain joins TRBV6-1 to TRBJ2-5; 10 bases match TRBD1. Germline V lookup: CDR1 MNHNS, CDR2 SASEGT. J lost 6 bases, V lost 3 bases, and 4 bases had no gene match. The CDR3 sequence is 14 residues long. Here the CDR3 DNA reads TGTGCCAGCAGTGAGGGACAGGGGAGGAAGACCCAGTACTTC. It is translated as CASSEGQGRKTQYF.

The J gene is TRBJ2-7, the V gene TRBV25-1; 8 bases are a match to TRBD2. Germline loops: CDR1 MGHDK, CDR2 SYGVNS. The CDR3 totals 16 residues. V lost 3 bases and J lost 3; bases outside the gene matches: 10. CDR3 bases: TGTGCCAGCAGTGACCCACTCCCGGGAGGGGACTACGAGCAGTACTTC. The encoded protein is CASSDPLPGGDYEQYF.

This clonotype was counted only a few times. V is TRBV14 and J is TRBJ2-7, with TRBD2 as a possible D gene (6 bases). The CDR3 extends over 15 amino acids. CDR1 is SGHDN, CDR2 FVKESK, per germline. V dropped 4 bases and J dropped 1 base, with 14 bases sitting between them. The CDR3: CASSRGAGSSYEQYF. Here the CDR3 DNA reads TGTGCCAGCAGCCGAGGGGCGGGGTCGTCCTACGAGCAGTACTTC.

The V call is TRBV6-5, the J call TRBJ2-1; 10 nucleotides agree with TRBD2. Trimming removed 5 bases from V and 2 bases from J; junction bases left unmatched: 6. Germline V gives CDR1 MNHEY, CDR2 SVGAGI. This CDR3 comprises 16 residues. CDR3 DNA: TGTGCCAGCAGTGCCTCGGGACTAGCGACCTACAATGAGCAGTTCTTC. The encoded protein is CASSASGLATYNEQFF.

The chain uses TRBV4-1 and TRBJ1-1; D is perhaps TRBD1 (6 bases). CDR3 length: 14 amino acids. CDR1 and CDR2 (germline): MGHRA, YSYEKL. Trimming removed 4 bases at V and 4 bases at J, with 13 bases between. CDR3 nucleotides: TGCGCCAGCAGCCCCCCTAGGGGGACCACTGAAGCTTTCTTT. Its translation: CASSPPRGTTEAFF.

The chain joins TRBV27 to TRBJ2-7; D gene uncertain. This CDR3 is built from 16 residues. The V end was cut by 2 bases, the J end by 2 bases, with 16 bases between. The germline CDR1 and CDR2 sequences are MNHEY and SMNVEV (reference sequence). For the CDR3, the DNA is TGTGCCAGCAGTTTAAAGGTCCCGGGCTTGGCCTACGAGCAGTACTTC. It specifies CASSLKVPGLAYEQYF.

This clonotype was picked up one time. This chain connects TRBV7-9 to TRBJ2-3, with TRBD2 matching over 11 bases. Per the germline V gene, CDR1 is SEHNR and CDR2 is FQNEAQ (reference sequence). Trimming removed 4 bases from V and 2 bases from J; junction bases left unmatched: 17. The CDR3 is made up of 20 amino acids. CDR3 bases: TGTGCCAGCAGCTCGTCGGAAGTAGCGGGAGGGTGGGCTTTCACAGATACGCAGTATTTT. Translating it yields CASSSSEVAGGWAFTDTQYF. The complete variable domain, with remaining parts taken from reference TRBV7-9 and TRBJ2-3, reads DTGVSQNPRHKITKRGQNVTFRCDPISEHNRLYWYRQTLGQGPEFLTYFQNEAQLEKSRLLSDRFSAERPKGSFSTLEIQRTEQGDSAMYLCASSSSEVAGGWAFTDTQYFGPGTRLTVL.

Concerning this clonotype: A much larger clone differs by one base, so this may be a read error. The chain is built from TRBV20-1 and TRBJ1-1; D is undetermined. This CDR3 is built from 12 residues. Germline CDR1 is DFQATT and CDR2 is SNEGSKA (reference sequence). The CDR3 DNA reads as TGCAGGGCTAGCGACTTAGGAAGTGAAGCTTTCTTT. It specifies CRASDLGSEAFF.

The chain is built from TRBV6-5 and TRBJ2-1; 8 nucleotides align to TRBD2. The ends lost 8 bases at V and 7 bases at J; junction bases unmatched: 16. Germline V gene sequence: CDR1 MNHEY, CDR2 SVGAGI. This CDR3 has 16 amino acids. The CDR3: CASRSPGGISANEQFF. CDR3 in DNA: TGTGCCAGCCGCTCCCCGGGGGGGATCTCTGCGAATGAGCAGTTCTTC.

V usage is TRBV20-1 and J usage is TRBJ2-7, with D perhaps given as TRBD1 or TRBD2 (5 bases each). Deletions cut 0 bases from V and 2 bases from J, with 14 bases between. Germline V gene data show CDR1 as DFQATT and CDR2 as SNEGSKA (reference sequence). The CDR3 extends over 15 amino acids. CDR3: CSARDRPGSTYEQYF. CDR3 nucleotides: TGCAGTGCTAGAGATCGGCCAGGGAGTACCTACGAGCAGTACTTC.

This clonotype came up a few times. This chain uses TRBV5-1 with TRBJ2-6; D gene uncertain. The CDR3 is made up of 16 amino acids. Germline V gene lookup returns CDR1 SGHRS and CDR2 YFSETQ. Trimming took off 3 bases at V and 1 base at J, with 11 bases between the two ends. The CDR3 region is CASSSSQRSGANVLTF. The CDR3 nucleotides are TGCGCCAGCAGCTCATCACAGAGGTCTGGGGCCAACGTCCTGACTTTC. The full variable domain, with the rest looked up from reference TRBV5-1 and TRBJ2-6, is KAGVTQTPRYLIKTRGQQVTLSCSPISGHRSVSWYQQTPGQGLQFLFEYFSETQRNKGNFPGRFSGRQFSNSRSEMNVSTLELGDSALYLCASSSSQRSGANVLTFGAGSRLTVL.

The chain joins TRBV20-1 to TRBJ2-7, with a possible D match to TRBD1 (6 bases). CDR1 and CDR2 (germline): DFQATT, SNEGSKA (reference sequence). This CDR3 spans 14 amino acids. Trimming cost V 2 bases and J 2 bases, with 13 bases left between them. In nucleotides, the CDR3 is TGCAGTGCTAGATCCCCGACAGGCACCTACGAGCAGTACTTC. Residues: CSARSPTGTYEQYF.

About this clonotype itself: At one boundary the junction diverges from the germline segment, which might be a read error. The CDR3 loop is CASSLAGQGASMGQPQHF. The CDR3 DNA reads TGCGCCAGCAGCCTCGCCGGACAGGGGGCTAGCATGGGTCAGCCCCAGCATTTT. The chain uses TRBV5-5 and TRBJ1-5; 11 bases are shared with TRBD1. The CDR3 consists of 18 residues. Germline V gene data show CDR1 as SGHKS and CDR2 as YYEKEE (reference sequence).

The genes are TRBV6-1 and TRBJ2-5; the D gene could be TRBD1 or TRBD2 (7 bases each). The CDR3 contains 20 residues. With 5 bases removed from V and 4 bases from J, the gap between germline ends came to 32 bases. CDR1 and CDR2 (germline): MNHNS, SASEGT. The DNA for the CDR3 is TGTGCCAGCAGTCCCCCGGGACGACAGGGCGGGGGTAAAAAGGGAGAGACCCAGTACTTC. It specifies CASSPPGRQGGGKKGETQYF.

This clonotype appeared a few times. The chain couples TRBV30 to TRBJ2-3; TRBD2 aligns across 10 bases. Looked up from germline, CDR1 is GTSNPN and CDR2 is SVGIG (reference sequence). The CDR3 spans 16 residues. After removal of 0 bases from V and 4 bases from J, the junction contained 7 bases not matched to a gene. As DNA, the CDR3 is TGTGCCTGGAGTGTACAGCTAGCGGGAGATCCAGATACGCAGTATTTT. It is translated as CAWSVQLAGDPDTQYF.